This entry lists 2 T cell receptor beta chains sequenced from one sample in a study of blood T cell repertoires in COVID-19. Produced via immunoSEQ multiplex PCR; TCRdb's table is partial and in-frame only. The table lists hundreds of thousands of clones, around 90% of them singletons. Sequencing used PBMCs or T cells enriched from blood (not recorded which). The receptors were gathered from a woman aged 18-30 years with acute COVID-19.

The rearrangement joins TRBV29-1 to TRBJ2-2, with 8 bases matching TRBD2. With 7 bases clipped from V and 8 bases from J, the junction kept 6 bases outside the gene matches. Germline lookup yields CDR1 SQVTM and CDR2 ANQGSEA. The CDR3 is 12 residues long. CDR3 sequence reads: CSAIGLAGELFF. CDR3 nucleotide sequence: TGCAGCGCCATAGGACTAGCAGGGGAGCTGTTTTTT.

The CDR3 sequence: CASSYLGGKPQHF. Written as DNA, the CDR3 is TGTGCCAGCAGTTACCTAGGGGGTAAGCCCCAGCATTTT. The V call is TRBV6-5, the J call TRBJ1-5; TRBD1 might be the D (6 bases). Looked up from germline, CDR1 is MNHEY and CDR2 is SVGAGI. The CDR3 covers 13 residues. V was clipped by 2 bases and J by 8 bases, with 10 bases between them.